The 27 T cell receptor delta chains below come from one sample, sequenced in a study of γδ T cells in repeated Plasmodium falciparum infection. Bulk repertoires came from Vgamma9/Vdelta2+ or Vdelta2-negative gammadelta T cells flow-sorted from PBMC. TCRdb re-called the multiplex PCR reads using CATT. The data show 70,000 to 95,000 delta-chain clones, almost 1.5% seen once. Sequencing was done on a sample of gamma-delta T cells from blood. These receptors were obtained from a pool of human donors (malaria-infected and uninfected, not separated).

This clone has more than one count but fewer than ten. Given a far larger clone just one base away, this is likely a sequencing read error. The same CDR3 is also encoded by other DNA sequences in this sample. This sequence joins TRDV2 and TRDJ1, with D tentatively TRDD3 (6 bases). No J gene is reported in TCRdb; it was inferred here by comparing the DNA with germline. V was cut by 0 bases and J by 2 bases, with 12 bases left in between. Germline CDR1 is GEAIGNYY and CDR2 is EKD. This CDR3 is built from 15 residues. The CDR3 loop is CACDTVGATTDKLIF. For the CDR3, the DNA is TGTGCCTGTGACACCGTGGGGGCCACAACCGATAAACTCATCTTT.

Many counts were recorded for this clone. The V gene is TRDV2, the J gene TRDJ1, with D maybe TRDD3 (6 bases). The CDR3 has 17 amino acids. The V end was cut by 2 bases, the J end by 0 bases, with 18 bases between. Looked up from germline, CDR1 is GEAIGNYY and CDR2 is EKD. The CDR3 sequence: CACDSIGGPPYTDKLIF. The CDR3, as DNA: TGTGCCTGTGACAGTATAGGGGGACCTCCGTACACCGATAAACTCATCTTT.

Comments on this clone: The TCRdb protein, from a much larger clone, departs from this DNA's translation at residue 4, likely by read error; the protein shown derives from the DNA. The gene calls are TRDV2 and TRDJ1; 11 positions match TRDD3. No J gene is reported in TCRdb; it was inferred here by comparing the DNA with germline. The CDR3 is 20 amino acids. V gave up 5 bases and J gave up 0 bases; unmatched junction bases: 19. Germline V gene lookup returns CDR1 GEAIGNYY and CDR2 EKD. CDR3: CACGKPSYWGIERYTDKLIF. The DNA of the CDR3 is TGTGCCTGTGGCAAACCTTCCTACTGGGGGATAGAGAGGTACACCGATAAACTCATCTTT.

Only a few counts were recorded for this clone. TCRdb has a much larger clone's protein, which differs at residue 7 from the translation of this DNA, likely because of a read error; what is shown is the protein translated from the DNA. The V gene is TRDV1, the J gene TRDJ1; 8 positions agree with TRDD3. The J gene, absent from TCRdb, was called here by matching the DNA to germline. This CDR3 region has 25 residues. CDR1 and CDR2 from the germline V gene are TSWWSYY and QGS. The trim removed 3 bases at V and 0 bases at J, leaving 33 bases unmatched. The CDR3 sequence is CALGDLWPSRTYWGSPRVNTDKLIF. CDR3 nucleotides: TGTGCTCTTGGGGACCTATGGCCTTCCCGAACCTACTGGGGGTCTCCCCGCGTGAACACCGATAAACTCATCTTT.

This clone was counted between two and nine times. TCRdb records a much larger clone's protein for this DNA, with a difference at residue 12 that likely arises from a read error; the protein given is the translation of the DNA. No J gene was named, though the V gene is TRDV2; TRDD3, as called in the table, went unchecked against the DNA. The CDR3 extends over 14 amino acids. The germline CDR1 and CDR2 sequences are GEAIGNYY and EKD. The CDR3 sequence: CACDTGRLADKRIF. In DNA form, the CDR3 reads TGTGCCTGTGACACCGGCCGATTAGCCGATAAACGCATCTTT.

This clone was seen more than once but under ten times. A far bigger clonotype differs at one base, so this is likely a read error. The sample carries other DNA sequences with the same CDR3. The rearrangement links TRDV2 to TRDJ2, with 9 bases identical to TRDD3. Here the J gene came from matching the DNA to germline, since TCRdb omits it. CDR1 is GEAIGNYY and CDR2 is EKD in the germline V gene. With V trimmed by 4 bases and J by 5 bases, 7 bases remained unmatched. CDR3 length: 15 amino acids. CDR3 protein: CACDPLLGDTAQLFF. As DNA, the CDR3 is TGTGCCTGTGATCCCTTACTGGGGGACACAGCACAACTCTTCTTT.

This clone turned up a few times. TCRdb has a much larger clone's protein, which differs at residue 11 from the translation of this DNA, likely because of a read error; what is shown is the protein translated from the DNA. This chain connects TRAV38-2/DV8 to TRDJ1, with D possibly matching TRDD3 (5 bases). The J gene comes from matching the DNA to germline here; TCRdb lacks it. The germline V gene encodes CDR1 TSESDYY and CDR2 QEAYKQQN. The CDR3 loop spans 14 amino acids. The CDR3 loop reads CAYKTYWNTDRLIF. CDR3 sequence (DNA): TGTGCTTATAAGACGTACTGGAACACCGATAGACTCATCTTT.

This clone appeared many times. TCRdb records a much larger clone's protein for this DNA, with a difference at residue 19 that likely arises from a read error; the protein given is the translation of the DNA. The V gene was identified as TRDV2, while no J gene was called; the table gives TRDD3 as D, unverified against the DNA. The CDR3 length is 21 residues. Germline assignment: CDR1 GEAIGNYY and CDR2 EKD. The CDR3 loop is CACDEVLGDTPRSWDTRQTFF. As DNA, the CDR3 is TGTGCCTGTGACGAGGTACTGGGGGATACGCCCCGTTCCTGGGACACCCGACAGACGTTTTTC.

In the case of this clone: The protein given by TCRdb reflects a much larger clone and differs at residue 14 from this DNA's translation, likely from a read error; the protein shown is the DNA's translation. The chain has TRDV1 and TRDJ1, with TRDD3 matching 8 bases. Here the J gene came from matching the DNA to germline, since TCRdb omits it. After removal of 0 bases from V and 4 bases from J, the junction contained 22 bases not matched to a gene. Per the germline V gene, CDR1 is TSWWSYY and CDR2 is QGS. The CDR3 sequence is 21 residues long. CDR3 in amino acids: CALGELAPFLRTGGPGDKLIF. DNA of the CDR3: TGTGCTCTTGGGGAACTAGCTCCATTTCTAAGAACTGGGGGCCCAGGCGATAAACTCATCTTT.

This clone was picked up a small number of times. TCRdb attributes to this sequence the protein of a much larger clone, which differs from the DNA translation at residue 18; a read error is likely, and the protein displayed is translated from the DNA. V gene TRDV2 combines with J gene TRDJ1; the D is unclear. Matching the DNA to germline supplied the J gene, which TCRdb does not give. This CDR3 is built from 21 residues. Germline loops: CDR1 GEAIGNYY, CDR2 EKD. CDR3 bases: TGTGCCTGTGACCCCCTCGGATCAGCACTAGCTCCGACTGAAGAAGCCGATGAACTCATCTTT. Translating gives CACDPLGSALAPTEEADELIF.

This clone was seen many times. Other nucleotide sequences in the sample specify the same CDR3. The chain is built from TRDV1 and TRDJ1; possibly TRDD2 for D (5 bases). This CDR3 region has 15 residues. V lost 5 bases, J lost 6 bases, and 19 bases lay in between. Germline values: CDR1 TSWWSYY, CDR2 QGS. CDR3 in amino acids: CALGIPTSGRNKLIF. CDR3 DNA: TGTGCTCTTGGGATCCCTACGAGCGGGAGGAATAAACTCATCTTT.

As for this clone: A far larger clone is only one base removed, so a read error is likely. Different DNA sequences within this sample yield the same CDR3. The chain employs TRDV2 and TRDJ1; 7 bases fit TRDD3. The J gene, missing from TCRdb, was assigned here through DNA to germline matching. J gave up 1 base and V 4 bases, and 8 bases lay outside the gene matches. The CDR3 contains 15 residues. Germline V lookup: CDR1 GEAIGNYY, CDR2 EKD. Here the CDR3 reads CACDTLGGGTDKLIF. CDR3 in DNA: TGTGCCTGTGATACGCTGGGGGGGGGCACCGATAAACTCATCTTT.

This clone has just a few counts. A far larger clone is a single base away, which makes a read error likely. Other DNA sequences in this specimen translate into the identical CDR3. The J gene was not called, though the V gene is TRDV2; the D call TRDD3 from the table was never checked on the DNA. CDR1 and CDR2 (germline): GEAIGNYY, EKD. The CDR3 has 17 residues. Here the CDR3 reads CACDLYAGGYTPDKLIF. The CDR3 bases are TGTGCCTGTGACTTGTATGCTGGGGGATACACCCCCGATAAACTCATCTTC.

Remarks on this clone: Since a far larger clone is one base different, this is likely a read error. Within the sample, other DNA sequences also encode this same CDR3. The J segment was not called; the V segment is TRDV1; the table assigns TRDD3, which was not confirmed against the DNA. The CDR3 is 21 residues long. Germline V gene lookup returns CDR1 TSWWSYY and CDR2 QGS. The CDR3 protein is CALGESTHNLGWGENTDKLIF. Here the CDR3 DNA reads TGTGCTCTTGGGGAATCTACACACAACCTTGGGTGGGGGGAGAACACCGATAAGCTCATCTTT.

This clone has only a few counts. TCRdb assigns this DNA the protein of a much larger clone, which departs from its translation at residue 13; this likely reflects a read error, and the protein shown comes from translating the DNA. The chain uses TRDV1 and TRDJ1; D ambiguous. Since TCRdb gives no J gene, matching the DNA to germline was used here to assign it. Germline CDR1 TSWWSYY, CDR2 QGS. The CDR3 extends over 16 amino acids. The CDR3 region has the DNA TGTGCTCTTGGGGAACTTGTGCTAGGGAGGGCCGATAGACTCATCTTT. Translation: CALGELVLGRADRLIF.

This clone was counted ten times or more. The translation of this DNA and the TCRdb protein of a much larger clone differ at residue 10, probably owing to a read error; the protein shown here is translated from the DNA. The gene calls are TRDV2 and TRDJ1, with 8 positions matching TRDD3. With 0 bases clipped from V and 0 bases from J, the junction kept 14 bases outside the gene matches. Germline CDR1 and CDR2: GEAIGNYY and EKD. The CDR3 contains 19 residues. In DNA form, the CDR3 reads TGTGCCTGTGACACCGTAGGTGGGGGATGCGTGGGGTACACCGATAAACTCATCTTT. Protein: CACDTVGGGCVGYTDKLIF.

About this clone: TCRdb's protein for this DNA is that of a much larger clone and differs from the translation at residue 3, likely a read error; the protein shown is the DNA translation. This chain links TRDV2 with TRDJ1; TRDD3 matches at 9 bases. TCRdb leaves out the J gene; it was filled in here by matching the DNA to germline. CDR1 and CDR2 from the germline V gene are GEAIGNYY and EKD. The CDR3 covers 14 residues. In DNA, the CDR3 is TGTGCCCGTGACACGCTGGGGGATCGGAATAAACTCATCTTT. It translates to CARDTLGDRNKLIF.

This clone was counted at least ten times. The amino acid sequence in TCRdb belongs to a much larger clone and departs from this DNA's translation at residue 13, likely a sequencing read error; the sequence shown is translated from the DNA. DNA of the CDR3: TGTGCCTGTGACACCGTCGCCAGTGACCCGTACACCGGTAAACTCATCTTT. Translated, it gives CACDTVASDPYTGKLIF. The V call is TRDV2, the J call TRDJ1; D not certain. The J gene is absent in TCRdb and was assigned here via DNA matching to germline. Germline loops: CDR1 GEAIGNYY, CDR2 EKD. The CDR3 contains 17 residues.

This clone has more than one count but fewer than ten. This chain links TRDV1 with TRDJ1; the match to TRDD3 covers 10 bases. With V trimmed by 2 bases and J by 5 bases, 11 bases remained unmatched. CDR3 size: 17 residues. From germline, CDR1 is TSWWSYY and CDR2 QGS. The CDR3: CALGEWVWGIRGDKLIF. In DNA form, the CDR3 reads TGTGCTCTTGGGGAATGGGTCTGGGGGATAAGGGGGGATAAACTCATCTTT.

This clone was detected a few times. The mismatch at residue 3 between this DNA's translation and the TCRdb protein of a much larger clone likely reflects a read error; the protein shown is translated from the DNA. CDR3 in amino acids: CAPFGPDSTGGGFYTDKLIF. CDR3 sequence (DNA): TGTGCCCCCTTTGGTCCCGATAGTACTGGGGGGGGATTCTACACCGATAAACTCATCTTT. The chain couples TRDV3 to TRDJ1; 8 nucleotides match TRDD3. The CDR3 covers 20 residues. The V and J ends lost 5 bases and 0 bases, in that order; junction bases with no gene match: 26. Germline CDR1 is TVYSNPD and CDR2 is GDNSRS (reference sequence).

This clone was recorded a few times. The protein that TCRdb holds for this DNA derives from a much larger clone and differs from the translated DNA at residue 6, which likely indicates a read error; the protein shown here is translated from the DNA. The J gene is TRDJ1, the V gene TRDV2; 13 bases are a match to TRDD3. V trimming: 0 bases; J trimming: 0 bases; junction bases outside the gene matches: 9. This CDR3 contains 19 residues. The germline gives CDR1 GEAIGNYY, CDR2 EKD. CDR3 loop: CACDTFVLGDTRDTDKLIF. The CDR3 DNA follows: TGTGCCTGTGACACCTTTGTACTGGGGGATACGCGGGACACCGATAAACTCATCTTT.

This clone was observed many times. Being one base from a much bigger clone, this may be a read error. Other nucleotide sequences in the sample specify the same CDR3. The chain couples TRDV2 to TRDJ1, with no clear D. CDR1 is GEAIGNYY, CDR2 EKD, per germline. The CDR3 runs 16 residues. The CDR3 sequence: CACDTEEEEGTDKLIF. The CDR3, as DNA: TGTGCCTGTGACACCGAGGAAGAAGAGGGCACCGATAAGCTCATCTTT.

This clone was detected many times. This chain connects TRDV1 to TRDJ1, with TRDD3 matching over 7 bases. CDR1 is TSWWSYY, CDR2 QGS, per germline. This CDR3 comprises 15 residues. The V gene end was trimmed by 2 bases and the J gene end by 4 bases; junction bases not matched to a gene: 7. CDR3 sequence reads: CALGEFGIPFDKLIF. Here the CDR3 DNA reads TGTGCTCTTGGGGAATTTGGGATACCCTTCGATAAACTCATCTTT.

This clone is categorized as medium-sized. The same CDR3 can be traced to other DNA sequences in this sample. The gene calls are TRDV1 and TRDJ1; maybe TRDD3 (6 bases). Deletions cut 2 bases from V and 0 bases from J, with 19 bases between. The V gene's germline CDR1 is TSWWSYY and CDR2 QGS. The CDR3 covers 18 residues. Here the CDR3 DNA reads TGTGCTCTTGGGGAATGGGGATCGGATCCCGTGTACACCGATAAACTCATCTTT. Protein: CALGEWGSDPVYTDKLIF.

This clone occurred many times. The same CDR3 also results from other DNA sequences found in this sample. The chain joins TRDV1 to TRDJ1, with 9 bases lining up with TRDD3. This CDR3 is 21 amino acids long. Germline loops: CDR1 TSWWSYY, CDR2 QGS. With 7 bases clipped from V and 1 base from J, the junction kept 25 bases outside the gene matches. The CDR3 region has the DNA TGTGCTCTTGAAGATATTCATCCCCAACAGCTGGGGGATCCTTTCACCGATAAACTCATCTTT. Encoded protein: CALEDIHPQQLGDPFTDKLIF.

As regards this clone: TCRdb attributes to this sequence the protein of a much larger clone, which differs from the DNA translation at residues 4 and 9; a read error is likely, and the protein displayed is translated from the DNA. V usage is TRDV2 and J usage is TRDJ1, with 10 bases that match TRDD3. The CDR3 is 15 residues long. V gave up 5 bases and J gave up 3 bases; unmatched junction bases: 8. Germline lookup yields CDR1 GEAIGNYY and CDR2 EKD. The CDR3 coding sequence is TGTGCCTGTGCGAAGCTGGGGGATAAGGCCGATAAACTCATCTTT. This sequence encodes CACAKLGDKADKLIF.

As for this clone: The protein recorded in TCRdb matches a much larger clone and deviates from this DNA's translation at residue 5, suggesting a read error; the protein here is obtained by translating the DNA. This chain joins TRDV1 and TRDJ1; D gene ambiguous. CDR3 size: 19 residues. Germline CDR1 reads TSWWSYY; CDR2 reads QGS. The CDR3 DNA is TGTGCTCTTGGGGGACTACCCGAACCGGGGTCCGGGTACACCAATAAACTCATCTTT. It is translated as CALGGLPEPGSGYTNKLIF.